This T cell receptor beta chain is from a study of OX40 agonist ivuxolimab in advanced cancers. About the study: Patients were treated with ivuxolimab, an agonistic anti-OX40 (CD134) antibody.

TCRdb's copy holds only in-frame clones and misses some; the assay was immunoSEQ multiplex PCR. Of 50,000 to 85,000 clones detected, around 83% appear once; the ten largest clones hold 2.5%. In this sample, this clone turned up a few times. Germline-derived CDR1 and CDR2 are KGHSH and LQKENI. The length of the CDR3 is 14 residues. V was cut by 5 bases and J by 8 bases, with 15 bases left in between. The chain combines TRBV18 with TRBJ1-4; D may be TRBD1 (6 bases). The input for sequencing was CD4+ or CD8+ T cells sorted from blood, taken in a trial of the OX40 agonist ivuxolimab. The TCR sequence derives from an adult with an advanced solid tumor such as melanoma, head and neck, liver or kidney cancer. The CDR3 DNA sequence: TGTGCCAGCTCAACGGACAGCCAGCGCGAAAAACTGTTTTTT. This gives the protein CASSTDSQREKLFF.